This entry describes one TCR beta chain. Trimming stripped 3 bases from V and 9 bases from J, with 12 bases between. Germline V gene lookup returns CDR1 SGHAT and CDR2 FQNNGV. The CDR3 runs 14 residues. The sample comes from a study of blood T cell repertoires in COVID-19. For the study at large: Acute and convalescent COVID-19 samples came from the United States, Italy and Spain. Sources were T cells, B-cell-depleted T cells, or PBMCs; the material itself was cDNA or gDNA.

Authors' processing steps: Estimation of nucleated cell counts was performed using reference gene primer amplification. Measured with immunoSEQ multiplex PCR; TCRdb has only the in-frame clones, and not every one. That table gives V, J and clone size, and the DNA gave D and trimming. The sample includes 180,000 or so clones, around four fifths of them seen just once. The chain has TRBV11-2 and TRBJ1-6; a possible D gene is TRBD1 (6 bases). The specimen was peripheral blood. The receptor was derived from a woman aged 80 or older with active or convalescent COVID-19. The DNA of the CDR3 is TGTGCCAGCAGCTTTCAGGGGCAGGGTTCACCCCTCCACTTT. This gives the protein CASSFQGQGSPLHF.